These 12 T cell receptor beta chains were sequenced from one sample in a study of chronic HIV infection and antiretroviral therapy. Each CDR3 protein gets one entry after TCRdb re-called the 5' RACE reads with MiXCR. The table records about 48,000 distinct CDR3 sequences, approximately 20% of them present only once. Material: peripheral blood. The receptors were gathered from an adult who had HIV and had not received antiretroviral therapy, or was an uninfected healthy control (not recorded which).

This sequence joins TRBV2 and TRBJ2-1, with D possibly being TRBD2 (6 bases). With 2 bases removed from V and 14 bases from J, the gap between germline ends came to 10 bases. This CDR3 has 11 residues. Germline V gene sequence: CDR1 SNHLY, CDR2 FYNNEI. CDR3 nucleotide sequence: TGTGCCAGCAGTGAACGGGCTAGCGAGTTCTTC. Its translation: CASSERASEFF.

V gene TRBV28 combines with J gene TRBJ2-3; D call uncertain. The V end lost 2 bases, the J end lost 2 bases, and 8 bases lay between the germline ends. Per the germline V gene, CDR1 is MDHEN and CDR2 is SYDVKM. This CDR3 comprises 14 residues. The CDR3 loop is CASSLTVPTDTQYF. CDR3 sequence (DNA): TGTGCCAGCAGTTTAACGGTCCCCACAGATACGCAGTATTTT.

The J gene is TRBJ2-7, the V gene TRBV28; 8 bases agree with TRBD2. Germline V CDR1 and CDR2: MDHEN, SYDVKM. The V and J ends lost 10 bases and 0 bases, in that order; junction bases with no gene match: 8. CDR3 length: 14 amino acids. The CDR3 DNA reads TGTGCCACCCGAAAGAGCGGGAGCTCCTACGAGCAGTACTTC. The encoded protein is CATRKSGSSYEQYF.

V gene TRBV28 combines with J gene TRBJ2-7, with D tentatively TRBD1 (5 bases). Deletions cut 5 bases from V and 4 bases from J, with 24 bases between. CDR3 length: 17 amino acids. Germline CDR1 is MDHEN and CDR2 is SYDVKM. CDR3 DNA: TGTGCCAGCAGTCCCCCAAGGGGTGGCCTTCAGAAATACGAGCAGTACTTC. The encoded protein is CASSPPRGGLQKYEQYF.

The chain employs TRBV2 and TRBJ2-3; D is uncertain. The germline V and J ends were trimmed by 6 bases and 0 bases, with 13 bases remaining between them. Germline assignment: CDR1 SNHLY and CDR2 FYNNEI. The CDR3 is 15 residues long. CDR3: CASSLRQYSTDTQYF. In nucleotides, the CDR3 is TGTGCCAGCAGCCTCAGGCAGTACAGCACAGATACGCAGTATTTT.

This clonotype was seen a few times. Here the CDR3 DNA reads TGTGCCAGCAGCTTGCATTGGACAGGGGGCACTTACGAGCAGTACTTC. Translating gives CASSLHWTGGTYEQYF. The chain uses TRBV5-5 and TRBJ2-7; 11 positions agree with TRBD1. This CDR3 is built from 16 residues. The V gene's germline CDR1 is SGHKS and CDR2 YYEKEE (reference sequence). V shed 1 base, J shed 4 bases, and the junction held 7 bases outside the gene matches.

This clonotype has just a few counts. The chain uses TRBV25-1 and TRBJ2-7; no clear D gene. The CDR3 covers 14 residues. The germline V and J ends were trimmed by 2 bases and 4 bases, with 12 bases remaining between them. The germline CDR1 and CDR2 sequences are MGHDK and SYGVNS. The CDR3 DNA sequence: TGTGCCAGCAGTGAAATAGGTCCCATATACGAGCAGTACTTC. Its protein is CASSEIGPIYEQYF.

There are a few counts of this clonotype. V usage is TRBV27 and J usage is TRBJ2-7; TRBD2 matches at 10 bases. The CDR3 consists of 16 residues. The germline V gene has CDR1 MNHEY and CDR2 SMNVEV (reference sequence). Trimming took 5 bases from V and 7 from J; bases not matched to a gene: 14. CDR3 DNA sequence: TGTGCCAGCAGTCCTAGCGGGGGTCCCCTAACGGTTGAGCAGTACTTC. Protein: CASSPSGGPLTVEQYF.

The chain has TRBV2 and TRBJ2-3; perhaps TRBD2 as D (6 bases). V lost 6 bases and J lost 9, with 16 bases in between. Germline-derived CDR1 and CDR2 are SNHLY and FYNNEI. This CDR3 is 13 amino acids long. The CDR3 is CASRGLESGTQYF. In nucleotides, the CDR3 is TGTGCCAGCAGGGGACTCGAGTCAGGCACGCAGTATTTT.

The V gene is TRBV29-1, the J gene TRBJ2-7; possibly TRBD2 for D (5 bases). CDR1 is SQVTM, CDR2 ANQGSEA, per germline. V lost 2 bases and J lost 5, with 19 bases in between. This CDR3 comprises 15 residues. The CDR3 region is CSVEYVGSGPHEQYF. CDR3 sequence (DNA): TGCAGCGTTGAATATGTGGGGAGTGGTCCTCACGAGCAGTACTTC.

The J gene is TRBJ2-3, the V gene TRBV21-1; the table names TRBD2, a call not compared with the DNA. TRBV21-1 is reported as a pseudogene. CDR3 size: 14 residues. The CDR3 coding sequence is TGTGCCAGCAGGTCTAGCATCGGCACAGATACGCAGTATTTT. Translated: CASRSSIGTDTQYF.

There are a few counts of this clonotype. The chain is built from TRBV28 and TRBJ2-7, with a possible D match to TRBD1 (6 bases). CDR1 is MDHEN, CDR2 SYDVKM, per germline. This CDR3 region has 15 residues. Trimming removed 1 base from V and 0 bases from J, with 10 bases in between. CDR3 DNA sequence: TGTGCCAGCAGTTTATTGAACAGGGTCTCCTACGAGCAGTACTTC. The encoded protein is CASSLLNRVSYEQYF. Supplemented by reference TRBV28 and TRBJ2-7, the full variable domain reads DVKVTQSSRYLVKRTGEKVFLECVQDMDHENMFWYRQDPGLGLRLIYFSYDVKMKEKGDIPEGYSVSREKKERFSLILESASTNQTSMYLCASSLLNRVSYEQYFGPGTRLTVT.